This T cell receptor beta chain was recorded in a study of identical twins' blood T cells. Study-wide findings and caveats: Shared CDR3 clonotype counts between two donors mainly tracked the product of their cloneset sizes, twins included. Top TCRbeta clonotypes were shared more with twin than unrelated donors.

Source study methods: Each donor had about 90,000 to nearly 550,000 clonotypes. TCRdb re-derived calls from the 5' RACE reads in MiXCR, one entry per CDR3 protein. These V and J calls derive from TCRdb rather than the authors' analysis. Of 400,000 or so distinct CDR3 sequences listed, approximately 30% are singletons. This clonotype was seen more than once but under ten times. What it binds is unknown. Three pairs of healthy female monozygous twins were the donors. The TCR sequence derives from a woman between 18 and 55 years old in good health. Sequencing input: PBMCs.

CDR3 in DNA: TGTGCCAGCAGTTACTCGGGCTACACTGAAGCTTTCTTT. Its protein product is CASSYSGYTEAFF. The chain joins TRBV6-5 to TRBJ1-1; no definite D call. The V end was cut by 0 bases, the J end by 3 bases, with 5 bases between. The CDR3 has 13 amino acids. Germline CDR1 MNHEY, CDR2 SVGAGI.